The source of this T cell receptor (beta chain) is a study of CD8+CD57+ T cells in acquired aplastic anemia. Looking at the study overall: Sorting CD4+ and CD8+ cells gave DNA averaging approximately 3 ug.

Patients picked for sequencing had shown CD8+CD57+ cell expansion detected by flow cytometry. The CDR3 length is 14 residues. Germline trimming cut 7 bases from V and 1 base from J; bases unmatched to any gene: 4. The germline V gene has CDR1 SNHLY and CDR2 FYNNEI. The template for TCR beta VDJ and CDR3 sequence profiling was genomic DNA. One entry per CDR3 protein results from TCRdb running MiXCR on the reads. The sample records hundreds of thousands of distinct CDR3 sequences, 50% to 65% being singletons. The chain employs TRBV2 and TRBJ1-5; 7 nucleotides align to TRBD1. The clonotype was recovered from a human donor with aplastic anemia. Source material: sorted CD4+, CD8+, or CD8+CD57+ T cells (not recorded which) from PBMCs. CDR3 DNA: TGTGCCAGCACGGGACAGCCAAGCAATCAGCCCCAGCATTTT. This codes for CASTGQPSNQPQHF.